A selection of T cell receptor beta chains follows, all from one sample in a study of blood T cell repertoires in COVID-19. The repertoire was sequenced with immunoSEQ multiplex PCR; TCRdb's copy has only in-frame clones and lacks some. This table holds about 240,000 clones, roughly four fifths found once. What was sequenced was PBMCs or T cells enriched from blood (not recorded which). All receptors derive from a woman in her forties who had been exposed to COVID-19. Each CDR3 is given with its conserved first and last residue. A D gene is named only where the DNA matches it firmly. Expanded clones get a size class; other rows say once, few or many, or leave the size out.

j_call,v_call,clone_size,d_call,cdr3_aa,cdr3_nt
TRBJ2-3,TRBV7-7,.,TRBD1,CASSWGQGVTDTQYF,TGTGCTAGCAGCTGGGGACAGGGGGTCACAGATACGCAGTATTTT
TRBJ1-1,TRBV19,.,TRBD1,CASTTDRVNTEAFF,TGTGCCAGTACCACGGACAGGGTGAACACTGAAGCTTTCTTT
TRBJ1-1,TRBV7-3,.,.,CASSEAGTTEAFF,TGTGCCAGCTCAGAGGCCGGAACCACTGAAGCTTTCTTT
TRBJ1-1,TRBV6-2/TRBV6-3,.,TRBD1,CASSSAEGRGQGATEAFF,TGTGCCAGCAGTTCGGCCGAGGGTCGGGGACAGGGGGCCACTGAAGCTTTCTTT
TRBJ1-1,TRBV28,.,.,CASSSSGAGYTEAFF,TGTGCCAGCAGTTCCAGCGGGGCGGGCTACACTGAAGCTTTCTTT
TRBJ2-2,TRBV18,.,.,CASSLLQGNTGELFF,TGTGCCAGCTCACTCCTACAGGGGAACACCGGGGAGCTGTTTTTT
TRBJ2-5,TRBV5-1,.,TRBD1,CASSPGQEQETQYF,TGCGCCAGCAGCCCAGGACAGGAGCAAGAGACCCAGTACTTC
TRBJ2-4,TRBV6-5,.,.,CASSYSGGKNIQYF,TGTGCCAGCAGTTACTCCGGGGGCAAAAACATTCAGTACTTC
TRBJ1-2,TRBV5-8,.,.,CASSLGANLYGYTF,TGTGCCAGCAGCCTGGGGGCGAACCTATATGGCTACACCTTC
TRBJ1-1,TRBV7-6,.,.,CASSQGVGAWNTEAFF,TGTGCCAGCAGCCAAGGGGTGGGGGCTTGGAACACTGAAGCTTTCTTT
TRBJ2-1,TRBV4-2,few,.,CASSQDDREYNEQFF,TGTGCCAGCAGCCAAGATGATAGGGAGTACAATGAGCAGTTCTTC
TRBJ2-5,TRBV27,.,.,CASSLLSQGRVSGETQYF,TGTGCCAGCAGTTTATTGTCGCAGGGAAGGGTGTCGGGAGAGACCCAGTACTTC
TRBJ1-6,TRBV7-2,.,TRBD1,CASSPGQGSPLHF,TGTGCCAGCAGCCCGGGACAGGGTTCACCCCTCCACTTT
TRBJ1-4,TRBV12-5,few,TRBD1,CASGLENRGGNEKLFF,TGTGCTAGTGGTTTGGAAAACAGGGGGGGTAATGAAAAACTGTTTTTT
TRBJ2-7,TRBV5-1,once,TRBD1,CASSFSRGQSYEQYF,TGCGCCAGCAGCTTCTCCAGGGGGCAAAGCTACGAGCAGTACTTC
TRBJ2-5,TRBV5-8,.,.,CASSSAPQETQYF,TGTGCCAGCAGTAGCGCCCCGCAAGAGACCCAGTACTTC
TRBJ1-6,TRBV30,.,.,CAWSVSGMAYNSPLHF,TGTGCCTGGAGTGTTTCCGGGATGGCCTATAATTCACCCCTCCACTTT
TRBJ2-4,TRBV11-2,.,TRBD1,CASSLDRGNVQYF,TGTGCCAGCAGTTTGGACAGGGGTAACGTTCAGTACTTC
TRBJ1-1,TRBV5-1,few,.,CATRGAGDNTEAFF,TGCGCCACCCGAGGGGCAGGGGACAACACTGAAGCTTTCTTT
TRBJ2-4,TRBV4-2,.,TRBD1,CASSQGGTGKNIQYF,TGTGCCAGCAGCCAAGGGGGGACAGGGAAAAACATTCAGTACTTC
TRBJ2-1,TRBV9,few,.,CASSVGQINEQFF,TGTGCCAGCAGCGTAGGACAGATCAATGAGCAGTTCTTC
TRBJ2-3,TRBV21-1,.,.,CASKTSSQPSDTQYF,TGTGCCAGCAAAACTAGCAGTCAACCGTCAGATACGCAGTATTTT
TRBJ2-7,TRBV27,once,.,CASSFRPEYEQYF,TGTGCCAGCAGTTTTCGGCCGGAGTACGAGCAGTACTTC
TRBJ2-7,TRBV5-1,.,.,CASSLREPQGSSYEQYF,TGCGCCAGCAGCTTGCGGGAACCACAGGGCTCCTCCTACGAGCAGTACTTC
TRBJ2-7,TRBV6-5,.,TRBD2,CASRVPAGGPGEQYF,TGTGCCAGCAGGGTCCCAGCGGGGGGCCCAGGGGAGCAGTACTTC
TRBJ1-2,TRBV20-1,.,.,CSASGRGGWYGYTF,TGCAGTGCTAGTGGGAGGGGGGGCTGGTATGGCTACACCTTC
TRBJ1-4,TRBV5-4,few,TRBD1,CASSTSGGFEKLFF,TGTGCCAGCAGCACATCAGGGGGCTTTGAAAAACTGTTTTTT
TRBJ1-2,TRBV19,once,.,CASSENRDGYTF,TGTGCCAGTAGTGAAAACAGGGATGGCTACACCTTC
TRBJ1-1,TRBV5-1,.,.,CASSWGRVGSENTEAFF,TGCGCCAGCAGCTGGGGGAGGGTGGGCTCGGAGAACACTGAAGCTTTCTTT
TRBJ2-5,TRBV7-2,.,.,CASSFSEAETQYF,TGTGCCAGCAGCTTTTCGGAGGCGGAGACCCAGTACTTC
TRBJ2-3,TRBV5-1,.,TRBD1,CASSSGTATDTQYF,TGCGCCAGCAGCTCCGGGACAGCAACAGATACGCAGTATTTT
TRBJ1-2,TRBV4-1,.,TRBD1,CASSQEGQGRVNYGYTF,TGCGCCAGCAGCCAGGAGGGACAGGGCCGGGTGAACTATGGCTACACCTTC
TRBJ2-1,TRBV7-9,.,.,CASSLSGGSYNEQFF,TGTGCCAGCAGCTTATCGGGTGGCTCCTACAATGAGCAGTTCTTC
TRBJ2-5,TRBV7-8,.,.,CASSPSGETQYF,TGTGCCAGCAGCCCCAGCGGAGAGACCCAGTACTTC
TRBJ1-2,TRBV27,.,.,CASSLRAGVGYGYTF,TGTGCCAGCAGTTTGCGGGCGGGGGTGGGATATGGCTACACCTTC
TRBJ2-3,TRBV19,.,.,CASSISPDTQYF,TGTGCCAGTAGTATTAGTCCTGATACGCAGTATTTT
TRBJ2-3,TRBV5-4,.,TRBD2,CASSPGLAGVRDTQYF,TGTGCCAGCAGCCCTGGACTAGCGGGGGTAAGGGATACGCAGTATTTT
TRBJ1-2,TRBV10-3,.,.,CAISDPGRGDYGYTF,TGTGCCATCAGTGATCCGGGCCGGGGGGACTATGGCTACACCTTC
TRBJ1-1,TRBV9,.,TRBD1,CASRGQKAFF,TGTGCCAGCAGGGGACAGAAAGCTTTCTTT
TRBJ1-1,TRBV19,.,TRBD1,CASSNRQGSGTEAFF,TGTGCCAGTAGTAACCGACAGGGGTCGGGCACTGAAGCTTTCTTT
TRBJ2-5,TRBV3-1/TRBV3-2,.,.,CASSQTPETQYF,TGTGCCAGCAGCCAAACACCCGAGACCCAGTACTTC
TRBJ1-5,TRBV5-3,.,.,CARSLGWAGDQPQHF,TGTGCCAGAAGCTTGGGGTGGGCAGGGGATCAGCCCCAGCATTTT
TRBJ1-5,TRBV19,.,.,CASSIPPPEQDSNQPQHF,TGTGCCAGTAGTATACCCCCACCCGAGCAAGATAGCAATCAGCCCCAGCATTTT
TRBJ1-1,TRBV3-1/TRBV3-2,.,TRBD1,CASSQEGTGARAFF,TGTGCCAGCAGCCAAGAGGGGACAGGGGCAAGAGCTTTCTTT
TRBJ1-2,TRBV3-1/TRBV3-2,.,.,CASSPWDGGNYGYTF,TGTGCCAGCAGCCCTTGGGACGGGGGGAACTATGGCTACACCTTC
TRBJ1-1,TRBV6-5,.,.,CASSYSVRGMNTEAFF,TGTGCCAGCAGTTACTCGGTGCGGGGGATGAACACTGAAGCTTTCTTT
TRBJ2-1,TRBV19,.,TRBD1,CASSITGVSYNEQFF,TGTGCCAGTAGTATCACAGGGGTGTCCTACAATGAGCAGTTCTTC
TRBJ1-2,TRBV11-2,few,TRBD1,CASSEGQDYGYTF,TGTGCCAGCAGCGAGGGACAGGACTATGGCTACACCTTC
TRBJ1-5,TRBV19,.,.,CASRRPGNQPQHF,TGTGCCAGTAGAAGGCCCGGGAATCAGCCCCAGCATTTT
TRBJ1-6,TRBV28,.,TRBD1,CASSPTGEVRSPLHF,TGTGCCAGCAGTCCGACAGGGGAGGTGAGGTCACCCCTCCACTTT
TRBJ2-7,TRBV29-1,.,.,CSVENTFQNEQYF,TGCAGCGTTGAAAACACCTTCCAGAACGAGCAGTACTTC
TRBJ1-3,TRBV19,.,TRBD1,CATRYGQDSGNTIYF,TGTGCCACCCGTTACGGACAGGACTCTGGAAACACCATATATTTT
TRBJ2-7,TRBV27,.,.,CASSLVGDFLHSYEQYF,TGTGCCAGCAGTTTAGTAGGGGATTTTCTCCACTCCTACGAGCAGTACTTC
TRBJ1-1,TRBV7-3,.,.,CASSLTGDTEAFF,TGTGCCAGCAGCTTAACAGGGGACACTGAAGCTTTCTTT
TRBJ2-2,TRBV7-2,once,.,CASSVGGIGELFF,TGTGCCAGCAGCGTCGGTGGTATCGGGGAGCTGTTTTTT
TRBJ2-7,TRBV7-2,few,TRBD2,CASSFREGTYYEQYF,TGTGCCAGCAGCTTCAGGGAGGGGACCTATTACGAGCAGTACTTC
TRBJ1-2,TRBV14,.,.,CASSQRLSGMGGYTF,TGTGCCAGCAGCCAGAGACTATCAGGAATGGGTGGCTACACCTTC
TRBJ2-1,TRBV5-1,few,.,CASSLDTSNEQFF,TGCGCCAGCAGCTTAGATACGAGCAATGAGCAGTTCTTC
TRBJ2-3,TRBV5-1,.,TRBD1,CASSLSGTETDTQYF,TGCGCCAGCAGCTTGAGTGGGACAGAAACAGATACGCAGTATTTT